The clone carrying this T cell receptor (beta chain) was observed at least ten times. The study amplified TCR beta CDR3 regions using RNA transcripts. Investigators did first-round RT-PCR with HTBI primers, then second-round multiplex PCR. Via MiXCR, TCRdb re-called the multiplex PCR reads, giving one row per CDR3 protein. The table includes a few hundred thousand distinct CDR3 sequences, about 18% detected once. The sample comes from a study of Graves' ophthalmopathy and Graves' hyperthyroidism. CDR3 length: 13 amino acids. V gave up 10 bases and J gave up 5 bases, with 17 bases separating them. Germline values: CDR1 MDHEN, CDR2 SYDVKM.

The rearrangement joins TRBV28 to TRBJ1-2; D ambiguous. This receptor was obtained from an adult woman with stable Graves' hyperthyroidism. What was sequenced was peripheral blood. CDR3 DNA: TGTGCCACCCAGACCAGCGAGGAATATGGCTACACCTTC. It yields the protein CATQTSEEYGYTF.